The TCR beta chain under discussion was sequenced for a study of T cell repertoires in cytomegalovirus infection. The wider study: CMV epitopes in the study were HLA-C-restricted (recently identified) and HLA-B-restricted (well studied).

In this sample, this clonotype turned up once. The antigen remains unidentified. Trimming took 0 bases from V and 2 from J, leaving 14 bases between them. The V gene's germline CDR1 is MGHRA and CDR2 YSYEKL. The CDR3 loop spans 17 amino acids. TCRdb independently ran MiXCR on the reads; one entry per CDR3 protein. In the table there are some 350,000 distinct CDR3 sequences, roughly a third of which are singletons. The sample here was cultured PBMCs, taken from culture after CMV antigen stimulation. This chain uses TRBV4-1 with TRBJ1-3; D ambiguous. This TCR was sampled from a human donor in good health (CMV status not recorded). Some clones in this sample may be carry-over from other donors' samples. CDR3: CASSQDMGRGAGNTIYF. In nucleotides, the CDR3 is TGCGCCAGCAGCCAAGACATGGGCCGGGGTGCTGGAAACACCATATATTTT.